This TCR beta chain was observed in a study of T cell responses to AZD1222 COVID-19 vaccine. Study-level points and caveats: Spike-specific TCR breadth and depth went up after people got two AZD1222 doses. Clonal diversity may have been underestimated, and the donors were mostly white British, with more females than males. Per reports, nearly half of all spike-specific TCRs target regions that are unmutated in variants. Repertoire sampling was restricted to post-peak T cell response timepoints.

The protocol was immunoSEQ multiplex PCR, while the TCRdb copy is restricted to in-frame clones and leaves out a portion. This sample carries roughly 190,000 clones, 85% to 95% of them seen once, and the ten largest clones take 3.6%. This CDR3 comprises 14 residues. Per germline, CDR1 LNHDA and CDR2 SQIVND (reference sequence). The germline V and J ends were trimmed by 4 bases and 6 bases, with 12 bases remaining between them. On this clone: Its antigen is unknown.

This rearrangement joins TRBV19 to TRBJ1-4; D is possibly TRBD1 (6 bases). This specimen consisted of peripheral blood, obtained 28 days after the second dose of the MenACWY control vaccine. This clonotype was sampled from an adult who received the MenACWY meningococcal vaccine as a control. CDR3 coding DNA: TGTGCCAGTAGTACAGGGGAAGTAGATGAAAAACTGTTTTTT. It is translated as CASSTGEVDEKLFF.